Shown below are 13 T cell receptor beta chains from a single sample sequenced in a study of T cell clonality in common variable immunodeficiency. The repertoire was sequenced with immunoSEQ multiplex PCR; TCRdb's copy has only in-frame clones and lacks some. The data list roughly 40,000 clones, none observed once; 2.8% falls to the top ten. The specimen was peripheral blood mononuclear cells. The source of these receptors is a person between 18 and 75 years old in good health.

Ten or more counts support this clone. Partial CDR3 DNA: TGTGCCACCCAGCGTTCGAGGGCGGGGGGCACAGATACG. Residues: CATQRSRAGGTDT. The CDR3 reads in full as CATQRSRAGGTDTQYF. The genes are TRBV15 and TRBJ2-3; 7 bases map to TRBD2. Read data end 3 residues before the CDR3 end; the end is taken from the germline J gene. V shed 8 bases, J shed 1 base, and the junction held 12 bases outside the gene matches. There are 16 residues in the CDR3. Germline CDR1 is LNHNV and CDR2 is YYDKDF (reference sequence).

This clone was observed many times. The read ends 3 residues before the CDR3 terminus; that terminus is restored from the germline J gene. The J gene is TRBJ2-2, the V gene TRBV4-1; 10 bases are shared with TRBD2. Germline CDR1 and CDR2: MGHRA and YSYEKL. Losses at the gene ends were 3 bases for V and 8 bases for J; bases not matched to a gene: 6. The CDR3 extends over 15 amino acids. CDR3 DNA (partial): TGCGCCAGCAGCCATATTAGCGGGGGGCCGGGGGAG. Encoded protein: CASSHISGGPGE. The whole CDR3 is CASSHISGGPGELFF.

The sample holds many counts of this clone. Read sequence stops 3 residues before the CDR3 end, and the germline J gene provides the missing end. The V gene is TRBV5-1, the J gene TRBJ1-2; D ambiguous. Per germline, CDR1 SGHRS and CDR2 YFSETQ. This CDR3 region has 13 residues. Trimming stripped 4 bases from V and 2 bases from J, with 9 bases between. The sequenced CDR3 bases are TGCGCCAGCAGCATTGACACGAACTATGGC. Protein product: CASSIDTNYG. The complete CDR3 sequence is CASSIDTNYGYTF.

This clone appeared many times. The read finishes 3 residues shy of the CDR3 end, and the germline J gene is used to complete it. This chain uses TRBV20-1 with TRBJ2-3; 12 bases map to TRBD2. The germline V gene has CDR1 DFQATT and CDR2 SNEGSKA (reference sequence). This CDR3 spans 17 amino acids. V dropped 6 bases and J dropped 2; count of bases not matched to a gene: 12. This CDR3 is CSALPYRLAGVTDTQYF. CDR3 bases read: TGCAGTGCCCTTCCTTACCGACTAGCGGGAGTCACAGATACG.

This clone has a count of ten or more. CDR3 loop: CASSELGGEQFF. The CDR3 bases that were read are TGCGCCAGCAGTGAACTAGGCGGTGAG. This sequence joins TRBV10-1 and TRBJ2-1; weak D call: TRBD2 (5 bases). The missing CDR3 end, 3 residues past where the read stops, is filled in from the germline J gene. The CDR3 contains 12 residues. Trimming took off 3 bases at V and 9 bases at J, with 9 bases between the two ends. The germline CDR1 and CDR2 sequences are WNHNN and SYGVQD (reference sequence).

This clone occurred many times. The CDR3 extends 3 residues past the end of the read, so its final part is completed from the germline J gene. This chain joins TRBV2 and TRBJ2-7; 8 bases align to TRBD2. The CDR3 runs 15 residues. The J segment lost 2 bases and the V segment lost 1 base, leaving 4 bases of the junction unmatched. The germline V gene has CDR1 SNHLY and CDR2 FYNNEI. The CDR3 bases that were read are TGTGCCAGCAGTGAAGATGTTAGCGGGGCCTACGAG. This encodes CASSEDVSGAYE. The CDR3, in full, reads CASSEDVSGAYEQYF.

This clone was recorded at least ten times. Read sequence stops 3 residues before the CDR3 end, and the germline J gene provides the missing end. V gene TRBV7-9 combines with J gene TRBJ1-1; possible D gene TRBD1, 6 bases. V was clipped by 0 bases and J by 5 bases, with 10 bases between them. There are 14 residues in the CDR3. Germline lookup yields CDR1 SEHNR and CDR2 FQNEAQ (reference sequence). CDR3 sequence: CASSLAQGLTEAFF. The CDR3 bases that were read are TGTGCCAGCAGCTTAGCGCAGGGGTTGACTGAA.

This clone was detected ten times or more. Read sequence stops 3 residues before the CDR3 end, and the germline J gene provides the missing end. The chain links TRBV5-5 to TRBJ1-1; maybe TRBD1 (6 bases). CDR1 and CDR2 from the germline V gene are SGHKS and YYEKEE (reference sequence). This CDR3 is built from 15 residues. V gave up 1 base and J gave up 1 base, with 11 bases separating them. CDR3 bases read: TGTGCCAGCAGCTTGTATCTGGGGGCGAACACTGAA. Its protein product is CASSLYLGANTE. The whole CDR3 sequence is CASSLYLGANTEAFF.

This clone occurred many times. The read gets to within 3 residues of the CDR3 end, and the germline J gene fills in the rest. The rearrangement joins TRBV19 to TRBJ2-5; 8 bases match TRBD1. The V gene end was trimmed by 1 base and the J gene end by 5 bases; junction bases not matched to a gene: 9. The CDR3 has 16 amino acids. Germline lookup yields CDR1 LNHDA and CDR2 SQIVND (reference sequence). Incomplete CDR3 DNA: TGTGCCAGTAGTATAGGCAGGGGGCGCGAGGAGGAGACC. Translation: CASSIGRGREEET. The full CDR3 protein is CASSIGRGREEETQYF.

This clone was counted at least ten times. Sequencing ends 3 residues short of the CDR3 end; the germline J gene provides the rest. V usage is TRBV18 and J usage is TRBJ2-1; TRBD2 agrees at 7 bases. The ends lost 6 bases at V and 2 bases at J; junction bases unmatched: 4. Germline values: CDR1 KGHSH, CDR2 LQKENI. The CDR3 sequence is 14 residues long. The CDR3 sequence: CASSAGLPYNEQFF. CDR3 bases read: TGTGCCAGCTCGGCGGGACTACCCTACAATGAG.

This clone showed up many times. The read is 3 residues too short to cover the CDR3 end, so that end is filled in from the germline J gene. The rearrangement uses TRBV5-1 and TRBJ2-7; 7 bases match TRBD1. CDR1 is SGHRS and CDR2 is YFSETQ in the germline V gene. With 2 bases clipped from V and 2 bases from J, the junction kept 7 bases outside the gene matches. The CDR3 runs to 15 residues. The sequenced CDR3 bases are TGCGCCAGCAGCTTAGGGACAGTCGAAGCCTACGAG. This encodes CASSLGTVEAYE. The entire CDR3 reads CASSLGTVEAYEQYF.

This clone was counted many times. The read ends 3 residues early relative to the CDR3; the germline J gene fills the gap. The rearrangement links TRBV5-4 to TRBJ1-2; D unresolved. Germline-derived CDR1 and CDR2 are SGHNT and YYREEE (reference sequence). V gave up 1 base and J gave up 2 bases, with 9 bases separating them. The CDR3 has 14 amino acids. The sequenced CDR3 bases are TGTGCCAGCAGCTTGATCAAAGGGAACTATGGC. It is translated as CASSLIKGNYG. The full-length CDR3 reads as CASSLIKGNYGYTF. Complete variable domain (other parts from reference TRBV5-4 and TRBJ1-2): ETGVTQSPTHLIKTRGQQVTLRCSSQSGHNTVSWYQQALGQGPQFIFQYYREEENGRGNFPPRFSGLQFPNYSSELNVNALELDDSALYLCASSLIKGNYGYTFGSGTRLTVV.

Many counts were recorded for this clone. Read sequence stops 3 residues before the CDR3 end, and the germline J gene provides the missing end. The chain couples TRBV4-1 to TRBJ2-1, with 10 bases fitting TRBD1. V lost 2 bases, J lost 5 bases, and 9 bases stayed unmatched. There are 17 residues in the CDR3. Looked up from germline, CDR1 is MGHRA and CDR2 is YSYEKL. CDR3 region: CASSQLPGTGDHNEQFF. Incomplete CDR3 DNA: TGCGCCAGCAGCCAACTACCCGGGACAGGGGACCACAATGAG.